This T cell receptor (beta chain) was identified during a study of shared clonotypes between healthy human individuals. The CDR3 consists of 16 residues. Germline CDR1 SGDLS, CDR2 YYNGEE. The V segment lost 4 bases and the J segment 0 bases; nucleotides outside the gene matches: 4. Study-level results: A few donors showed sharing of around 5% of naive CD4 clonotypes.

Using immunoSEQ multiplex PCR, the repertoire was profiled, and TCRdb retains in-frame clones only, with some absent. Of 650,000 to 800,000 clones listed, 90% to 95% were seen once; the top ten hold 24%. With respect to this clone: The target antigen is unknown.

Naive CD8 cells lacked CD45RO, underwent positive selection for CCR7 and left out terminally differentiated effector memory CD45RA+ cells. Sequenced input: naive CD8+ T cells sorted from blood. The source of this sequence is a man younger than 40 in good health. The rearrangement joins TRBV9 to TRBJ2-5; 12 positions match TRBD2. As DNA, the CDR3 is TGTGCCAGCAGCACCCGACTAGCGGGAGACCAAGAGACCCAGTACTTC. Its protein is CASSTRLAGDQETQYF.